Below, 28 T cell receptor beta chains from the same sample are listed, as sequenced in a study of CD8 T cells in Susac syndrome (dated by TCRdb to between 2018 and 2021). The library relied on the immunoSEQ multiplex PCR assay. RNA was extracted with the RNeasy kit and roughly 0.5 to 1 ug was reverse transcribed using random hexamers. Using fastp trimming at Q25 and MiXCR clonotype assembly, TCRdb reanalyzed the public sequencing data and kept in-frame beta chains. Rows merge per CDR3 protein into single entries with the most common DNA and genes. Recorded for this sample are approximately 190,000 distinct CDR3 sequences; under 97% of them occurred a single time. Together, the top ten hold around 0.092% of the sample. The source material was CD4+ T cells from PBMCs. Source of these receptors: a human donor with Susac syndrome.

The V gene is TRBV4-1, the J gene TRBJ1-5, with 7 nucleotides matching TRBD1. Germline CDR1 MGHRA, CDR2 YSYEKL. V lost 0 bases, J lost 5 bases, and 4 bases stayed unmatched. The CDR3 has 15 amino acids. CDR3 nucleotides: TGCGCCAGCAGCCAAGAGGTTACAGGGGATCAGCCCCAGCATTTT. The encoded protein is CASSQEVTGDQPQHF.

The genes are TRBV12-3 or TRBV12-4 and TRBJ2-7, with TRBD1 matching over 9 bases. CDR3 length: 14 amino acids. Trimming took 6 bases from V and 4 from J; bases not matched to a gene: 7. CDR3 residues: CASRAGTGFYEQYF. The CDR3, as DNA: TGTGCCAGCAGGGCCGGGACAGGGTTTTACGAGCAGTACTTC.

This clonotype has only one observation. V and J are TRBV20-1 and TRBJ1-4; D might be TRBD1 (6 bases). The V gene lost 3 bases and the J gene lost 4 bases, with 12 bases spanning the gap. The CDR3 has 14 amino acids. CDR1 DFQATT and CDR2 SNEGSKA come from the germline V gene (reference sequence). The CDR3 DNA sequence: TGCAGTGCTAGCCCGGGACACCTTAATGAAAAACTGTTTTTT. Translation gives CSASPGHLNEKLFF.

The chain combines TRBV29-1 with TRBJ2-1; D unresolved. The CDR3 is made up of 11 amino acids. Germline CDR1 SQVTM, CDR2 ANQGSEA. The germline V and J ends were trimmed by 2 bases and 7 bases, with 6 bases remaining between them. The DNA of the CDR3 is TGCAGCGTTGAATCGGTGAATGAGCAGTTCTTC. The encoded protein is CSVESVNEQFF.

This chain joins TRBV7-9 and TRBJ2-7; no clear D gene. The length of the CDR3 is 13 residues. Trimming removed 0 bases at V and 3 bases at J, with 6 bases between. In germline, CDR1 is SEHNR, CDR2 FQNEAQ (reference sequence). CDR3 DNA sequence: TGTGCCAGCAGCTTAGCGGGATACTACGAGCAGTACTTC. Its translation: CASSLAGYYEQYF.

As DNA, the CDR3 is TGCAGCGTTGAGACTAGCGGGGGGACCTACGAGCAGTACTTC. Its translation: CSVETSGGTYEQYF. The rearrangement uses TRBV29-1 and TRBJ2-7; 13 bases are a match to TRBD2. Germline-derived CDR1 and CDR2 are SQVTM and ANQGSEA. This CDR3 has 14 amino acids. With 3 bases clipped from V and 2 bases from J, the junction kept 1 base outside the gene matches.

The rearrangement uses TRBV30 and TRBJ1-3, with a weak D call TRBD1 (6 bases). V was cut by 0 bases and J by 7 bases, with 10 bases left in between. The CDR3 is 13 amino acids. CDR1 GTSNPN and CDR2 SVGIG come from the germline V gene (reference sequence). The CDR3 here is CAWSVRGGNTIYF. The CDR3 DNA follows: TGTGCCTGGAGTGTAAGGGGGGGGAACACCATATATTTT.

The J gene is TRBJ1-3, the V gene TRBV6-5; tentative D call: TRBD1 (6 bases). The CDR3 runs to 16 residues. CDR1 is MNHEY, CDR2 SVGAGI, per germline. Trimming removed 5 bases from V and 0 bases from J, with 14 bases in between. CDR3 region: CASSRSDSSSGNTIYF. In DNA, the CDR3 is TGTGCCAGCAGTCGCTCGGACAGTAGCTCTGGAAACACCATATATTTT.

This chain uses TRBV5-1 with TRBJ2-4, with D perhaps given as TRBD1 or TRBD2 (5 bases each). The CDR3 consists of 14 residues. V dropped 0 bases and J dropped 9 bases, with 13 bases sitting between them. The V gene's germline CDR1 is SGHRS and CDR2 YFSETQ. CDR3: CASSLAVGESIQYF. The CDR3 DNA sequence: TGCGCCAGCAGCTTGGCCGTAGGGGAGAGCATTCAGTACTTC.

The rearrangement links TRBV6-5 to TRBJ2-7; D call uncertain. This CDR3 has 14 amino acids. The V end lost 6 bases, the J end lost 3 bases, and 15 bases lay between the germline ends. Germline CDR1 reads MNHEY; CDR2 reads SVGAGI. CDR3 amino acids: CASRSVQSYYEQYF. In DNA, the CDR3 is TGTGCCAGCAGGTCCGTACAGAGCTACTACGAGCAGTACTTC.

V usage is TRBV27 and J usage is TRBJ1-4; TRBD1 agrees at 8 bases. CDR3 size: 15 residues. V was pared by 5 bases and J by 8 bases, with 10 bases of the junction left unmatched. Germline loops: CDR1 MNHEY, CDR2 SMNVEV (reference sequence). CDR3 protein: CASSLGGQGYEKLFF. In nucleotides, the CDR3 is TGTGCCAGCAGTCTCGGCGGACAGGGTTACGAAAAACTGTTTTTT.

The J gene is TRBJ1-5, the V gene TRBV28; TRBD1 matches 8 bases. Germline assignment: CDR1 MDHEN and CDR2 SYDVKM. The CDR3 has 14 amino acids. Trimming at V came to 11 bases and at J to 4 bases, leaving 10 bases not matched to a gene. CDR3: CAASGTGINQPQHF. As DNA, the CDR3 is TGTGCCGCCAGCGGGACAGGAATAAATCAGCCCCAGCATTTT.

The chain uses TRBV29-1 and TRBJ1-2; no definite D call. This CDR3 contains 12 residues. Germline-derived CDR1 and CDR2 are SQVTM and ANQGSEA. Trimming removed 6 bases at V and 4 bases at J, with 12 bases between. In nucleotides, the CDR3 is TGCAGCGTGGCCCCTGCTTCCTATGGCTACACCTTC. Protein: CSVAPASYGYTF.

The chain joins TRBV9 to TRBJ1-5; possibly TRBD1 for D (6 bases). V was clipped by 4 bases and J by 8 bases, with 13 bases between them. The germline V gene encodes CDR1 SGDLS and CDR2 YYNGEE. The CDR3 length is 13 residues. CDR3: CASSTGTGEPQHF. CDR3 sequence (DNA): TGTGCCAGCAGCACAGGGACCGGGGAGCCCCAGCATTTT.

This sequence joins TRBV7-2 and TRBJ2-7; D is uncertain. V was trimmed by 1 base and J by 4 bases, leaving 11 bases between them. The length of the CDR3 is 14 residues. The germline CDR1 and CDR2 sequences are SGHTA and FQGNSA. DNA of the CDR3: TGTGCCAGCAGCTTAGACAGATGGGATTACGAGCAGTACTTC. Its translation is CASSLDRWDYEQYF.

A note on this clonotype: One junction end disagrees with the germline gene, perhaps due to a read error. The gene calls are TRBV6-6 and TRBJ2-7; the match to TRBD2 covers 11 bases. CDR1 and CDR2 (germline): MNHNY, SVGAGI (reference sequence). The CDR3 contains 16 residues. In DNA, the CDR3 is TGTGCCAGCAGTCACTCACTAGCGGGGGTGCCGGGGAAGCAGTACTTC. The encoded protein is CASSHSLAGVPGKQYF.

This clonotype was recorded once. J is TRBJ2-1 and V is TRBV10-3; 13 nucleotides line up with TRBD2. CDR3 size: 18 residues. The J segment lost 6 bases and the V segment lost 6 bases, leaving 14 bases of the junction unmatched. The V gene's germline CDR1 is ENHRY and CDR2 SYGVKD. The CDR3 nucleotides read TGTGCCATCAGCCCGACTAGCGGGGGGATCGTTTTTGGCAATGAGCAGTTCTTC. Encoded protein: CAISPTSGGIVFGNEQFF.

The chain links TRBV12-3 or TRBV12-4 to TRBJ1-5; D may be TRBD1 (5 bases). The CDR3 covers 14 residues. Trimming cost V 6 bases and J 5 bases, with 14 bases left between them. In DNA form, the CDR3 reads TGTGCCAGCAGCCCTAGTGGGGGGGATCAGCCCCAGCATTTT. Translation gives CASSPSGGDQPQHF.

This rearrangement joins TRBV3-1 to TRBJ1-6; tentatively, D is TRBD1 (5 bases). V shed 4 bases and J shed 7 bases, with 23 bases lying between them. CDR1 is LGHDT, CDR2 YNNKEL, per germline (reference sequence). CDR3 length: 18 amino acids. In DNA, the CDR3 is TGTGCCAGCAGCCGATCCGGGACTATGCAATTCCGCAATTCACCCCTCCACTTT. This encodes CASSRSGTMQFRNSPLHF.

In DNA, the CDR3 is TGTGCCAGCAGCTTCACAGGGGTTGGCAAAAACATTCAGTACTTC. Its translation is CASSFTGVGKNIQYF. The genes are TRBV5-6 and TRBJ2-4; 7 bases fit TRBD1. CDR1 is SGHDT and CDR2 is YYEEEE in the germline V gene. This CDR3 has 15 residues. J lost 3 bases, V lost 2 bases, and 5 bases had no gene match.

V usage is TRBV29-1 and J usage is TRBJ2-3, with D maybe TRBD1 (5 bases). The CDR3 covers 13 residues. The germline gives CDR1 SQVTM, CDR2 ANQGSEA. V lost 5 bases and J lost 2, with 11 bases in between. DNA for the CDR3: TGCAGCGTTACGACAGACCTCACAGATACGCAGTATTTT. Amino acids: CSVTTDLTDTQYF.

The gene calls are TRBV4-3 and TRBJ1-5, with D maybe TRBD1 (6 bases). Germline values: CDR1 LGHNA, CDR2 YSLEER. V lost 0 bases and J 6 bases, leaving 9 bases between the germline ends. The CDR3 spans 14 residues. CDR3 in amino acids: CASSQEDSRQPQHF. The CDR3, as DNA: TGCGCCAGCAGCCAAGAGGACAGCCGTCAGCCCCAGCATTTT.

This clonotype showed up just once. The chain is built from TRBV27 and TRBJ1-3, with D hard to call. This CDR3 region has 15 residues. Per germline, CDR1 MNHEY and CDR2 SMNVEV (reference sequence). V lost 4 bases, J lost 0 bases, and 10 bases lay in between. CDR3 coding DNA: TGTGCCAGCAGTTCACAACCTTACTCTGGAAACACCATATATTTT. Residues: CASSSQPYSGNTIYF.

The chain recombines TRBV10-3 with TRBJ1-6, with D tentatively TRBD1 (5 bases). The germline V gene has CDR1 ENHRY and CDR2 SYGVKD. Trimming left V 4 bases short and J 10 bases short, with 11 bases between. The CDR3 has 13 amino acids. CDR3 in DNA: TGTGCCATCAGTGGGGGGGAAAGGTCACCCCTCCACTTT. Translating gives CAISGGERSPLHF.

This chain connects TRBV2 to TRBJ2-5; tentatively, D is TRBD2 (6 bases). CDR3 length: 12 amino acids. The germline V gene encodes CDR1 SNHLY and CDR2 FYNNEI. Trimming took 7 bases from V and 5 from J, leaving 11 bases between them. CDR3 bases: TGTGCCAGCATCCTTGGGGGGGAGACCCAGTACTTC. It yields the protein CASILGGETQYF. Drawing the rest from reference TRBV2 and TRBJ2-5, the complete variable domain is EPEVTQTPSHQVTQMGQEVILRCVPISNHLYFYWYRQILGQKVEFLVSFYNNEISEKSEIFDDQFSVERPDGSNFTLKIRSTKLEDSAMYFCASILGGETQYFGPGTRLLVL.

This clonotype was detected only once. The rearrangement links TRBV20-1 to TRBJ1-5; D unresolved. V shed 0 bases and J shed 10 bases, with 22 bases lying between them. The CDR3 length is 16 residues. Germline V lookup: CDR1 DFQATT, CDR2 SNEGSKA (reference sequence). CDR3 sequence: CSARDLIGQTDGPQHF. CDR3 nucleotide sequence: TGCAGTGCTAGAGATTTGATCGGGCAGACTGACGGCCCCCAGCATTTT.

This chain joins TRBV20-1 and TRBJ2-7; no clear D gene. The CDR3 is made up of 12 amino acids. CDR1 is DFQATT and CDR2 is SNEGSKA in the germline V gene (reference sequence). Trimming took off 4 bases at V and 1 base at J, with 8 bases between the two ends. Here the CDR3 reads CSANAPSYEQYF. For the CDR3, the DNA is TGCAGTGCTAATGCCCCTTCCTACGAGCAGTACTTC.

The V and J genes are TRBV6-1 and TRBJ2-7, with 9 nucleotides matching TRBD1. This CDR3 region has 14 residues. Germline-derived CDR1 and CDR2 are MNHNS and SASEGT. V was pared by 7 bases and J by 4 bases, with 8 bases of the junction left unmatched. The CDR3 nucleotides read TGTGCCAGCAATCCTACAGGGGGCCGGTACGAGCAGTACTTC. As protein: CASNPTGGRYEQYF.